These T cell receptor beta chains were read from a single sample in a study of CD8+ T cells in alopecia areata. Clones were sequenced by immunoSEQ multiplex PCR, and TCRdb holds only the in-frame ones, with some missing. The sample yields a few hundred thousand clones, about three fifths seen once. The sample in question was CD4+ T cells sorted from blood, obtained at week 4, from a patient treated with tofacitinib. The receptors come from a human donor with alopecia areata. The CDR3 runs from the conserved cysteine through the conserved F or W. A D gene is named only where the DNA matches it firmly. Clone sizes are given selectively: once, few, many, or a class where the clone is expanded.

d_gene: TRBD1; len: 14; abundance: NA; j_gene: TRBJ2-7; v_gene: TRBV18; CDR3aa: CASSQGQAEAEKYF; CDR3nt: TGTGCCAGCTCACAGGGACAGGCTGAGGCTGAGAAGTACTTC
d_gene: NA; len: 14; abundance: few; j_gene: TRBJ1-2; v_gene: TRBV10-3; CDR3aa: CASSYKVSAGGYTF; CDR3nt: TGTGCCAGCAGTTACAAAGTGTCGGCGGGAGGCTACACCTTC
d_gene: NA; len: 16; abundance: NA; j_gene: TRBJ1-6; v_gene: TRBV27; CDR3aa: CASRATGIASSSPLHF; CDR3nt: TGTGCCAGCAGGGCGACGGGAATAGCCTCGAGTTCACCCCTCCACTTT
d_gene: TRBD2; len: 19; abundance: few; j_gene: TRBJ2-3; v_gene: TRBV4-3; CDR3aa: CASSQDGALTSAHTDTQYF; CDR3nt: TGCGCCAGCAGCCAAGATGGCGCACTTACTAGCGCCCACACAGATACGCAGTATTTT
d_gene: NA; len: 14; abundance: NA; j_gene: TRBJ2-3; v_gene: TRBV29-1; CDR3aa: CSASGTASTDTQYF; CDR3nt: TGCAGCGCATCCGGGACGGCGAGCACAGATACGCAGTATTTT
d_gene: NA; len: 16; abundance: NA; j_gene: TRBJ2-6; v_gene: TRBV7-2; CDR3aa: CASSLGPGGGANVLTF; CDR3nt: TGTGCCAGCAGCTTAGGGCCGGGTGGTGGGGCCAACGTCCTGACTTTC
d_gene: NA; len: 14; abundance: NA; j_gene: TRBJ2-7; v_gene: TRBV6-5; CDR3aa: CASGRPGHPYEQYF; CDR3nt: TGTGCCAGCGGACGACCGGGACACCCCTACGAGCAGTACTTC
d_gene: NA; len: 12; abundance: NA; j_gene: TRBJ1-1; v_gene: TRBV29-1; CDR3aa: CSVYTQNTEAFF; CDR3nt: TGCAGCGTATACACGCAGAACACTGAAGCTTTCTTT
d_gene: TRBD2; len: 16; abundance: few; j_gene: TRBJ2-2; v_gene: TRBV10-3; CDR3aa: CAISDPGGGNTGELFF; CDR3nt: TGTGCCATCAGTGACCCCGGCGGGGGGAACACCGGGGAGCTGTTTTTT
d_gene: NA; len: 14; abundance: NA; j_gene: TRBJ1-1; v_gene: TRBV5-1; CDR3aa: CASSLDSVNTEAFF; CDR3nt: TGCGCCAGCAGCTTGGACAGTGTTAACACTGAAGCTTTCTTT
d_gene: NA; len: 14; abundance: NA; j_gene: TRBJ1-6; v_gene: TRBV2; CDR3aa: CASSEEGWRSPLHF; CDR3nt: TGTGCCAGCAGTGAAGAGGGGTGGAGATCACCCCTCCACTTT
d_gene: NA; len: 13; abundance: once; j_gene: TRBJ1-2; v_gene: TRBV9; CDR3aa: CASSVGFNYGYTF; CDR3nt: TGTGCCAGCAGCGTAGGATTCAACTATGGCTACACCTTC
d_gene: NA; len: 11; abundance: few; j_gene: TRBJ1-1; v_gene: TRBV20-1; CDR3aa: CSARGDGEAFF; CDR3nt: TGCAGTGCTAGAGGGGACGGTGAAGCTTTCTTT
d_gene: TRBD1; len: 14; abundance: NA; j_gene: TRBJ1-2; v_gene: TRBV4-3; CDR3aa: CASSQDRGNYGYTF; CDR3nt: TGCGCCAGCAGCCAAGACAGGGGGAACTATGGCTACACCTTC
d_gene: NA; len: 14; abundance: few; j_gene: TRBJ1-6; v_gene: TRBV27; CDR3aa: CASSPVDSSSPLHF; CDR3nt: TGTGCCAGCAGCCCCGTCGACAGTTCATCACCCCTCCACTTT
d_gene: NA; len: 9; abundance: NA; j_gene: TRBJ1-1; v_gene: TRBV23-1; CDR3aa: CASPLNAFF; CDR3nt: TGCGCCAGCCCCTTGAATGCTTTCTTT
d_gene: NA; len: 12; abundance: NA; j_gene: TRBJ2-2; v_gene: TRBV30; CDR3aa: CAWSRGPGELFF; CDR3nt: TGTGCCTGGAGCCGGGGGCCCGGGGAGCTGTTTTTT
d_gene: TRBD1; len: 15; abundance: NA; j_gene: TRBJ2-5; v_gene: TRBV27; CDR3aa: CASRPGQGRFETQYF; CDR3nt: TGTGCCAGCAGGCCTGGACAGGGGAGGTTCGAGACCCAGTACTTC
d_gene: TRBD1; len: 13; abundance: NA; j_gene: TRBJ1-1; v_gene: TRBV29-1; CDR3aa: CSAVQGARVRAFF; CDR3nt: TGCAGCGCCGTCCAGGGGGCGCGGGTACGAGCTTTCTTT
d_gene: NA; len: 12; abundance: NA; j_gene: TRBJ1-2; v_gene: TRBV5-1; CDR3aa: CASSLDVDGYTF; CDR3nt: TGCGCCAGCAGCTTGGATGTTGATGGCTACACCTTC
d_gene: TRBD2; len: 13; abundance: NA; j_gene: TRBJ2-7; v_gene: TRBV6-5; CDR3aa: CASSLTSGGFKYF; CDR3nt: TGTGCCAGCAGTCTCACTAGCGGGGGTTTCAAGTACTTC
d_gene: NA; len: 16; abundance: NA; j_gene: TRBJ2-7; v_gene: TRBV9; CDR3aa: CASSVSPRTATYEQYF; CDR3nt: TGTGCCAGCAGCGTTTCACCTCGGACGGCCACCTACGAGCAGTACTTC
d_gene: NA; len: 11; abundance: NA; j_gene: TRBJ2-1; v_gene: TRBV7-2; CDR3aa: CASSSASEQFF; CDR3nt: TGTGCCAGCAGCTCGGCTAGTGAGCAGTTCTTC
d_gene: NA; len: 13; abundance: few; j_gene: TRBJ2-4; v_gene: TRBV2; CDR3aa: CASSEVQRSIQYF; CDR3nt: TGTGCCAGCAGTGAAGTCCAGCGGTCAATTCAGTACTTC
d_gene: NA; len: 15; abundance: NA; j_gene: TRBJ2-5; v_gene: TRBV7-3; CDR3aa: CASSLSGGELETQYF; CDR3nt: TGTGCCAGCAGCTTATCAGGGGGGGAGCTGGAGACCCAGTACTTC
d_gene: TRBD1; len: 14; abundance: NA; j_gene: TRBJ2-7; v_gene: TRBV29-1; CDR3aa: CSVDPGTGGYEQYF; CDR3nt: TGCAGCGTCGATCCCGGGACAGGGGGCTACGAGCAGTACTTC
d_gene: NA; len: 10; abundance: NA; j_gene: TRBJ1-1; v_gene: TRBV30; CDR3aa: CAGATLRAFF; CDR3nt: TGTGCCGGAGCAACCCTTCGAGCTTTCTTT
d_gene: NA; len: 13; abundance: once; j_gene: TRBJ2-2; v_gene: TRBV25-1; CDR3aa: CASRHTKAGELFF; CDR3nt: TGTGCCAGCAGACACACCAAGGCCGGGGAGCTGTTTTTT